This T cell receptor beta chain was profiled in a study of CD4+ T cells in melanoma. The CDR3 is 13 amino acids. With 5 bases removed from V and 2 bases from J, the gap between germline ends came to 9 bases. Produced via immunoSEQ multiplex PCR; TCRdb's table is partial and in-frame only. The table includes 9,000 to 13,000 clones, around 84% detected once. Findings and limits, study-wide: Neoantigen-specific CD4+ T cells in melanoma reportedly had diverse differentiation states. CD8+ T cell, macrophage and B cell function reportedly correlated with neoantigen-specific CD4+ T cells.

This clone was counted between two and nine times. Its antigen is unknown. The TCR sequence derives from a human donor with melanoma. The sequenced sample consisted of cells from a culture (not recorded whether cultured in vitro). This rearrangement joins TRBV12-3 or TRBV12-4 to TRBJ1-1; D unresolved. CDR3 amino acids: CASSPPKNTEAFF. CDR3 sequence (DNA): TGTGCCAGCAGTCCCCCAAAAAACACTGAAGCTTTCTTT.